This note documents a single T cell receptor beta chain sequence. The ends were cut back, 2 bases at V and 2 bases at J, with 9 bases in the middle. This CDR3 is built from 14 residues. Germline CDR1 MNHNY, CDR2 SVGAGI (reference sequence). These data come from a study of blood T cell repertoires in COVID-19. Looking at the study overall: Sites across the United States, Italy and Spain contributed samples from acute and convalescent COVID-19. Sources were T cells, B-cell-depleted T cells, or PBMCs; the material itself was cDNA or gDNA.

In the authors' workflow: Reference gene primer amplification yielded estimated nucleated cell counts. Repertoires were generated with immunoSEQ multiplex PCR, while TCRdb's copy carries only in-frame clones and drops some. Clone size and the V and J calls come from that table; the DNA yielded D and trimming. The data hold approximately 140,000 clones, with almost 90% observed a single time. Sequencing was performed on peripheral blood. This receptor was identified in a man in his forties or fifties with active or convalescent COVID-19. This chain connects TRBV6-6 to TRBJ1-1; tentatively, D is TRBD1 (5 bases). The CDR3 DNA is TGTGCCAGCAGTTACGGACACTCAAACACTGAAGCTTTCTTT. Amino acids: CASSYGHSNTEAFF.